Listed below are T cell receptor beta chains from one sample, sequenced in a study of OX40 agonist ivuxolimab in advanced cancers. Here immunoSEQ multiplex PCR was the method, and the copy in TCRdb shows in-frame clones only, minus some. The table has about 83,000 clones, roughly nine tenths seen once. Here the sequenced sample was CD4+ or CD8+ T cells sorted from blood, taken in a trial of the OX40 agonist ivuxolimab. These receptors all come from an adult with an advanced solid tumor such as melanoma, head and neck, liver or kidney cancer. The CDR3 runs from the conserved cysteine through the conserved F or W. The order of the fields is V gene, D gene, clone size, J gene, CDR3 DNA, CDR3 protein. The D gene is left open where the match is weak. The size of a clone is reported for some rows only, either as once, few or many, or as a class for expanded clones.

V gene: TRBV19; D gene: TRBD1; clone size: .; J gene: TRBJ2-3; CDR3 DNA: TGTGCCAGTAGTATACCCAGGGGGCCCACGGATACGCAGTATTTT; CDR3 protein: CASSIPRGPTDTQYF
V gene: TRBV30; D gene: .; clone size: .; J gene: TRBJ1-1; CDR3 DNA: TGTGCCTGGAGTGTACGCGTACGGATAACTGAAGCTTTCTTT; CDR3 protein: CAWSVRVRITEAFF
V gene: TRBV13; D gene: .; clone size: .; J gene: TRBJ1-3; CDR3 DNA: TGTGCCAGCAGCGGAGGGAGGTCTGGAAACACCATATATTTT; CDR3 protein: CASSGGRSGNTIYF
V gene: TRBV30; D gene: .; clone size: once; J gene: TRBJ1-2; CDR3 DNA: TGTGCCTGGAGGTACAGCGCTGAGGGCTACACCTTC; CDR3 protein: CAWRYSAEGYTF
V gene: TRBV28; D gene: .; clone size: .; J gene: TRBJ1-2; CDR3 DNA: TGTGCCAGCAGTTTCGGCGACAAAGGCTACACCTTC; CDR3 protein: CASSFGDKGYTF
V gene: TRBV25-1; D gene: .; clone size: .; J gene: TRBJ2-3; CDR3 DNA: TGTGCCAGCAGTGAATCGGGCAGGGATGGAACAGATACGCAGTATTTT; CDR3 protein: CASSESGRDGTDTQYF
V gene: TRBV28; D gene: .; clone size: .; J gene: TRBJ2-2; CDR3 DNA: TGTGCCAGCAGCCCCACCGGGGAGCTGTTTTTT; CDR3 protein: CASSPTGELFF
V gene: TRBV27; D gene: .; clone size: .; J gene: TRBJ2-1; CDR3 DNA: TGTGCCAGCAGTTTATCATTGGGGGCCTCCATCTACAATGAGCAGTTCTTC; CDR3 protein: CASSLSLGASIYNEQFF
V gene: TRBV27; D gene: TRBD1; clone size: once; J gene: TRBJ1-1; CDR3 DNA: TGTGCCAGCAGTTTCCACAGGGGAGGCACTGAAGCTTTCTTT; CDR3 protein: CASSFHRGGTEAFF
V gene: TRBV27; D gene: .; clone size: once; J gene: TRBJ2-1; CDR3 DNA: TGTGCCAGCAGTGGACGGGGATACAATGAGCAGTTCTTC; CDR3 protein: CASSGRGYNEQFF
V gene: TRBV2; D gene: .; clone size: .; J gene: TRBJ2-1; CDR3 DNA: TGTGCCAGCAGGACCCAGACTAGAGTACTCTACAATGAGCAGTTCTTC; CDR3 protein: CASRTQTRVLYNEQFF
V gene: TRBV28; D gene: TRBD1; clone size: .; J gene: TRBJ1-2; CDR3 DNA: TGTGCCAGCAGACGAGGACAGGGTCGGGTCCGGGGCGAGGGCTTC; CDR3 protein: CASRRGQGRVRGEGF
V gene: TRBV9; D gene: TRBD1; clone size: .; J gene: TRBJ1-4; CDR3 DNA: TGTGCCAGCAGCGCGGGGACAGGGGATGAAAAACTGTTTTTT; CDR3 protein: CASSAGTGDEKLFF
V gene: TRBV6-5; D gene: .; clone size: .; J gene: TRBJ1-2; CDR3 DNA: TGTGCCAGCAGTGTCTTCGGGACGGAAGGCTACACCTTC; CDR3 protein: CASSVFGTEGYTF
V gene: TRBV18; D gene: .; clone size: .; J gene: TRBJ1-6; CDR3 DNA: TGTGCCAGCTCAACTTGGGAGGCCCATACCCTCCACTTT; CDR3 protein: CASSTWEAHTLHF
V gene: TRBV10-3; D gene: .; clone size: once; J gene: TRBJ2-1; CDR3 DNA: TGTGCCATCAGCGGAGGGGGGAGAGCCAGAGATGAGCAGTTCTTC; CDR3 protein: CAISGGGRARDEQFF
V gene: TRBV15; D gene: .; clone size: .; J gene: TRBJ2-1; CDR3 DNA: TGTGCCACCAGCAGAGATCCCCAGAACAATGAGCAGTTCTTC; CDR3 protein: CATSRDPQNNEQFF
V gene: TRBV2; D gene: .; clone size: once; J gene: TRBJ1-2; CDR3 DNA: TGTGCCAGCGGGACAAACTATGGCTACACCTTC; CDR3 protein: CASGTNYGYTF
V gene: TRBV7-3; D gene: TRBD2; clone size: .; J gene: TRBJ2-1; CDR3 DNA: TGTGCCAGCAGCTTAATGGGACTACGAGTGGATGAGCAGTTCTTC; CDR3 protein: CASSLMGLRVDEQFF
V gene: TRBV15; D gene: TRBD2; clone size: .; J gene: TRBJ2-1; CDR3 DNA: TGTGCCACCGGGCCCCAATCGGGACTAGCCCATGAGCAGTTCTTC; CDR3 protein: CATGPQSGLAHEQFF
V gene: TRBV28; D gene: TRBD1; clone size: .; J gene: TRBJ1-5; CDR3 DNA: TGTGCCAGCAGCGACCTAGGACAGGGAATCCAGCCCCAGCATTTT; CDR3 protein: CASSDLGQGIQPQHF
V gene: TRBV9; D gene: .; clone size: .; J gene: TRBJ2-7; CDR3 DNA: TGTGCCAGCAGCGTAGGGGGCCAGGGGTACTACGAGCAGTACTTC; CDR3 protein: CASSVGGQGYYEQYF
V gene: TRBV9; D gene: TRBD2; clone size: .; J gene: TRBJ2-3; CDR3 DNA: TGTGCCAGCAGCGGTAGGAGGGCTAGCGGTGCGGATACGCAGTATTTT; CDR3 protein: CASSGRRASGADTQYF
V gene: TRBV4-3; D gene: .; clone size: .; J gene: TRBJ1-5; CDR3 DNA: TGCGCCAGCAGCCACCAACCGGGACCCTTATACAATCAGCCCCAGCATTTT; CDR3 protein: CASSHQPGPLYNQPQHF
V gene: TRBV6-4; D gene: .; clone size: .; J gene: TRBJ2-3; CDR3 DNA: TGTGCCAGCAGTGACGTAGACACAGATACGCAGTATTTT; CDR3 protein: CASSDVDTDTQYF
V gene: TRBV6-1; D gene: .; clone size: few; J gene: TRBJ1-5; CDR3 DNA: TGTGCCAGCAGTGAAGCGCGTCGGCAGGGCTCTCAGCCCCAGCATTTT; CDR3 protein: CASSEARRQGSQPQHF
V gene: TRBV11-1; D gene: .; clone size: .; J gene: TRBJ1-5; CDR3 DNA: TGTGCCAGCCAGTGGTTGGGGCAGCCCCAGCATTTT; CDR3 protein: CASQWLGQPQHF
V gene: TRBV29-1; D gene: TRBD2; clone size: .; J gene: TRBJ2-1; CDR3 DNA: TGCAGCTCATTCACGGGGGGGGTCTACAATGAGCAGTTCTTC; CDR3 protein: CSSFTGGVYNEQFF
V gene: TRBV6-1; D gene: .; clone size: .; J gene: TRBJ2-7; CDR3 DNA: TGTGCCAGCAGAACAGCCTACGAGCAGTACTTC; CDR3 protein: CASRTAYEQYF
V gene: TRBV2; D gene: .; clone size: few; J gene: TRBJ1-5; CDR3 DNA: TGTGCCAGCAAAGGCACCTTTTATAGCAATCAGCCCCAGCATTTT; CDR3 protein: CASKGTFYSNQPQHF
V gene: TRBV9; D gene: TRBD1; clone size: .; J gene: TRBJ1-5; CDR3 DNA: TGTGCCAGCAGCGTCCCCTCGCGGGACAGGGTGTATTATCAGCCCCAGCATTTT; CDR3 protein: CASSVPSRDRVYYQPQHF
V gene: TRBV19; D gene: .; clone size: .; J gene: TRBJ2-3; CDR3 DNA: TGTGCCAGTAGTCGTGGCGGTACGCAGTATTTT; CDR3 protein: CASSRGGTQYF
V gene: TRBV6-6; D gene: .; clone size: .; J gene: TRBJ2-3; CDR3 DNA: TGTGCCAGCAGTTACTCCTTGACAGATACGCAGTATTTT; CDR3 protein: CASSYSLTDTQYF
V gene: TRBV28; D gene: TRBD1; clone size: .; J gene: TRBJ1-2; CDR3 DNA: TGTGCCAGCAGTTTCGGGAGGGGGCGCGTTGGCTACACCTTC; CDR3 protein: CASSFGRGRVGYTF
V gene: TRBV30; D gene: TRBD2; clone size: .; J gene: TRBJ2-1; CDR3 DNA: TGTGCCTGGAGTTTAGCGGGGGACCCCCCCTACAATGAGCAGTTCTTC; CDR3 protein: CAWSLAGDPPYNEQFF
V gene: TRBV7-9; D gene: TRBD1; clone size: .; J gene: TRBJ1-1; CDR3 DNA: TGTGCCAGCAGCCCATTAAAGGGGGCCCTTAACACTGAAGCTTTCTTT; CDR3 protein: CASSPLKGALNTEAFF
V gene: TRBV9; D gene: .; clone size: .; J gene: TRBJ2-3; CDR3 DNA: TGTGCCAGCAGCCTCATGGGACATTTTGCAGATACGCAGTATTTT; CDR3 protein: CASSLMGHFADTQYF